This is a list of T cell receptor beta chains from one sample in a study of beta chain features in type 1 diabetes. TCRdb keeps only in-frame clones here, not all; method: immunoSEQ multiplex PCR. This table holds about 280,000 clones, 15% found once. Input material: naive CD4+ T cells from blood. Receptor source: a man younger than 35 with type 1 diabetes. The CDR3 runs from the conserved cysteine through the conserved F or W. A D gene is named only where the DNA matches it firmly. The size of a clone is reported for some rows only, either as once, few or many, or as a class for expanded clones.

D: -
J: TRBJ1-6
size: -
V: TRBV7-2
DNA: TGTGCCAGCAGCTTAGTAAAGGTGGAGACGACACCCCTCCACTTT
CDR3: CASSLVKVETTPLHF

D: -
J: TRBJ2-6
size: few
V: TRBV27
DNA: TGTGCCAGCAGTCTCGGGGGTTCTGGGGCCAACGTCCTGACTTTC
CDR3: CASSLGGSGANVLTF

D: -
J: TRBJ1-2
size: -
V: TRBV9
DNA: TGTGCCAGCAGCGTGCCCTTAGGTGGGGAGAATGGCTACACCTTC
CDR3: CASSVPLGGENGYTF

D: TRBD2
J: TRBJ2-1
size: -
V: TRBV6-6
DNA: TGTGCCAGCAGTTCCAGGGGACTAGCGGGGAACAATGAGCAGTTCTTC
CDR3: CASSSRGLAGNNEQFF

D: TRBD1
J: TRBJ1-2
size: -
V: TRBV7-9
DNA: TGTGCCAGCACCTCCTCCGACAGGGACTATGGCTACACCTTC
CDR3: CASTSSDRDYGYTF

D: TRBD2
J: TRBJ2-5
size: -
V: TRBV7-9
DNA: TGTGCCAGCAGCTTAGCTTGGACTAGCCCCGAGACCCAGTACTTC
CDR3: CASSLAWTSPETQYF

D: -
J: TRBJ2-1
size: few
V: TRBV18
DNA: TGTGCCAGCTCACCACCTTCCACTAATGAGCAGTTCTTC
CDR3: CASSPPSTNEQFF

D: -
J: TRBJ1-6
size: -
V: TRBV27
DNA: TGTGCCAGCAGTTTATCAATTGGGAGGAGCTCCTATAATTCACCCCTCCACTTT
CDR3: CASSLSIGRSSYNSPLHF

D: TRBD1
J: TRBJ1-1
size: few
V: TRBV5-1
DNA: TGCGCCAGCAGCCGTAGACCGGACAGGGACACTGAAGCTTTCTTT
CDR3: CASSRRPDRDTEAFF

D: TRBD1
J: TRBJ1-1
size: few
V: TRBV5-4
DNA: TGTGCCAGCAGCCCGCGGACAGGGCCCAACACTGAAGCTTTCTTT
CDR3: CASSPRTGPNTEAFF

D: -
J: TRBJ1-5
size: -
V: TRBV18
DNA: TGTGCCAGCTCACAACAAAACGGGGGAAGCCAGCCCCAGCATTTT
CDR3: CASSQQNGGSQPQHF

D: -
J: TRBJ2-3
size: -
V: TRBV19
DNA: TGTGCCAGTAGTATGGGCCCCAGCAACACAGATACGCAGTATTTT
CDR3: CASSMGPSNTDTQYF

D: TRBD2
J: TRBJ2-1
size: -
V: TRBV7-2
DNA: TGTGCCAGCAGCTGGGGGGGACTGGCGGATGAGCAGTTCTTC
CDR3: CASSWGGLADEQFF

D: TRBD2
J: TRBJ2-3
size: few
V: TRBV5-1
DNA: TGCGCCAGCAGCTTGGGGGGCGCTGGCGGGGGGCCCGCAGATACGCAGTATTTT
CDR3: CASSLGGAGGGPADTQYF

D: -
J: TRBJ2-1
size: -
V: TRBV11-2
DNA: TGTGCCAGCAGCTTACGGCTAGCGACCTACAATGAGCAGTTCTTC
CDR3: CASSLRLATYNEQFF

D: TRBD2
J: TRBJ2-1
size: few
V: TRBV15
DNA: TGTGCCACCAGCAGAGACGGACTAGCTCCGCCGTTCTTC
CDR3: CATSRDGLAPPFF

D: TRBD1
J: TRBJ1-1
size: -
V: TRBV7-9
DNA: TGTGCCAGCAGCGTAGCGGGACAGGGTCTTTCCGCTTTCTTT
CDR3: CASSVAGQGLSAFF

D: -
J: TRBJ2-2
size: -
V: TRBV5-5
DNA: TGTGCCAGCAGCTTGGATACAGGACGCACCGGGGAGCTGTTTTTT
CDR3: CASSLDTGRTGELFF

D: TRBD2
J: TRBJ2-3
size: -
V: TRBV15
DNA: TGTGCCACCAGCAGAGATCTAGGACTAGCGGGGGGGGGTACGCAGTATTTT
CDR3: CATSRDLGLAGGGTQYF

D: TRBD2
J: TRBJ2-1
size: -
V: TRBV7-2
DNA: TGTGCCAGCAGGCTACTAGCGGGAGGGCACGATGAGCAGTTCTTC
CDR3: CASRLLAGGHDEQFF

D: TRBD1
J: TRBJ1-1
size: -
V: TRBV28
DNA: TGTGCCAGCAGTTTATACACCGGGACAGGGAACACTGAAGCTTTCTTT
CDR3: CASSLYTGTGNTEAFF

D: TRBD1
J: TRBJ2-2
size: few
V: TRBV27
DNA: TGTGCCAGTTTGACCAGACAGGGTCCCGGGGAGCTGTTTTTT
CDR3: CASLTRQGPGELFF

D: TRBD1
J: TRBJ2-1
size: -
V: TRBV28
DNA: TGTGCCAGCACTCGGACAGGTCACAATGAGCAGTTCTTC
CDR3: CASTRTGHNEQFF

D: -
J: TRBJ2-2
size: -
V: TRBV7-2
DNA: TGTGCCAGCAGCCCCCAGGGCATGGGGACCGGGGAGCTGTTTTTT
CDR3: CASSPQGMGTGELFF

D: -
J: TRBJ1-4
size: few
V: TRBV29-1
DNA: TGCAGCCACCAGTGGATAGCGCGCTATAATGAAAAACTGTTTTTT
CDR3: CSHQWIARYNEKLFF

D: -
J: TRBJ1-6
size: -
V: TRBV2
DNA: TGTGCCAGCAGGCCGGAGGGTTCACCCCTCCACTTT
CDR3: CASRPEGSPLHF